The T cell receptor (beta chain) under discussion was sequenced for a study of neurological immune-mediated disorders. TCRdb analysed the 5' RACE reads with MiXCR anew, one entry per CDR3 protein. The repertoire holds 72,000 or so distinct CDR3 sequences, 17% seen once, with approximately 15% in the top ten. This clonotype was observed many times. This CDR3 has 15 amino acids. Germline CDR1 DFQATT, CDR2 SNEGSKA (reference sequence). V was clipped by 0 bases and J by 5 bases; unmatched bases: 7. Sequenced input: PBMCs. The receptor was isolated from a woman aged 35 to 49 in good health. The chain joins TRBV20-1 to TRBJ2-1, with TRBD2 identical over 7 bases. The CDR3 DNA reads TGCAGTGCTAGAGATCACCTACGGGGGGACAATGAGCAGTTCTTC. Translated: CSARDHLRGDNEQFF.